Sequencing of this TCR beta chain was carried out in a study of cytomegalovirus exposure and HLA in healthy donors. Study as a whole: The study placed 70% to 85% of its approximately 430 genotyped donors in the Caucasian-associated ancestry cluster. Overall study results and limits: Some public TCRs appeared in many individuals, while most sequences were rare. Association of a missense DCLRE1C variant with TCR beta V- and J-gene trimming was reported in a later analysis.

The PCR used 60 Vbeta and 13 Jbeta primers. Only in-frame clones appear in the TCRdb table, and some are missing; sequencing was by immunoSEQ multiplex PCR. The sample shows about 140,000 clones, around 77% of them seen only once. CDR3 length: 15 residues. Germline V gene data show CDR1 as MGHRA and CDR2 as YSYEKL. V dropped 5 bases and J dropped 1 base, with 14 bases sitting between them. Concerning this clone: Antigen: not known.

Sequencing was performed on PBMCs. This TCR was recovered from a woman in her fifties or sixties in good health and CMV-seronegative. The chain uses TRBV4-1 and TRBJ1-1; D perhaps matches TRBD1 (6 bases). The CDR3 reads CASSIRTVSNTEAFF. The CDR3 DNA reads TGCGCCAGCAGCATACGGACAGTCTCGAACACTGAAGCTTTCTTT.